A single sample gave rise to the 28 T cell receptor beta chains below, sequenced in a study of patients and donors after allogeneic stem cell transplantation. Via MiXCR, TCRdb re-called the RT-PCR reads, giving one row per CDR3 protein. The table records about a million distinct CDR3 sequences, approximately 18% of them present only once. The specimen sequenced was blood, either unsorted or a sorted T cell fraction (not recorded which). These receptor sequences come from a human donor who was either an allogeneic HSCT recipient or a stem cell or donor lymphocyte infusion donor (not recorded which). It is not recorded whose cells these are; they may come from a transplant donor.

This clonotype has more than one count but fewer than ten. This chain joins TRBV6-8 and TRBJ2-4, with 13 bases lining up with TRBD2. Germline CDR1 MNHGY, CDR2 SAAAGT. The CDR3 extends over 18 amino acids. With 4 bases clipped from V and 3 bases from J, the junction kept 9 bases outside the gene matches. CDR3 bases: TGTGCCAGCAGTTTCCGACTAGCGGGGGGCCGCGACAAAAACATTCAGTACTTC. The encoded protein is CASSFRLAGGRDKNIQYF.

In this sample, this clonotype turned up a few times. The chain has TRBV11-2 and TRBJ2-3, with 15 bases fitting TRBD2. The germline V gene has CDR1 SGHAT and CDR2 FQNNGV. The CDR3 is made up of 19 amino acids. J lost 1 base, V lost 1 base, and 6 bases had no gene match. CDR3 loop: CASSLVLGTSGGRTDTQYF. CDR3 nucleotide sequence: TGTGCCAGCAGCTTAGTCTTGGGGACTAGCGGGGGGCGCACAGATACGCAGTATTTT.

The CDR3 region is CASMEGANYGYTF. CDR3 nucleotides: TGTGCCAGTATGGAGGGGGCGAACTATGGCTACACCTTC. V gene TRBV19 combines with J gene TRBJ1-2, with 7 nucleotides matching TRBD1. V lost 7 bases to trimming and J lost 2 bases; unmatched junction nucleotides: 4. Germline CDR1 reads LNHDA; CDR2 reads SQIVND (reference sequence). The length of the CDR3 is 13 residues. Based on the CDR3 plus reference TRBV19 and TRBJ1-2, the full variable domain is DGGITQSPKYLFRKEGQNVTLSCEQNLNHDAMYWYRQDPGQGLRLIYYSQIVNDFQKGDIAEGYSVSREKKESFPLTVTSAQKNPTAFYLCASMEGANYGYTFGSGTRLTVV.

A few counts support this clonotype. The chain is built from TRBV6-5 and TRBJ2-6; D is undetermined. Germline V gives CDR1 MNHEY, CDR2 SVGAGI. This CDR3 spans 17 amino acids. Between the trimmed V and J ends, which lost 2 bases and 0 bases, there was a span of 11 bases. This chain's CDR3 is CASSYGGLSSGANVLTF. CDR3 DNA: TGTGCCAGCAGTTACGGCGGTTTAAGCTCTGGGGCCAACGTCCTGACTTTC.

This clonotype was picked up a small number of times. The rearrangement links TRBV20-1 to TRBJ1-6; 10 positions match TRBD1. V dropped 1 base and J dropped 9; count of bases not matched to a gene: 6. The CDR3 length is 15 residues. CDR1 is DFQATT, CDR2 SNEGSKA, per germline (reference sequence). This CDR3 reads CSARATGQGGSPLHF. For the CDR3, the DNA is TGCAGTGCTAGAGCCACTGGACAGGGGGGTTCACCCCTCCACTTT.

The chain joins TRBV12-3 or TRBV12-4 to TRBJ1-1, with D perhaps TRBD1 (5 bases). Trimming left V 6 bases short and J 3 bases short, with 14 bases between. The CDR3 sequence is 14 residues long. This CDR3 reads CASSPGPIYTEAFF. The CDR3 nucleotides read TGTGCCAGCAGCCCGGGACCTATTTACACTGAAGCTTTCTTT.

V and J are TRBV6-1 and TRBJ2-2; 7 bases fit TRBD1. The CDR3 loop spans 15 amino acids. V trimming: 6 bases; J trimming: 1 base; junction bases outside the gene matches: 5. Germline lookup yields CDR1 MNHNS and CDR2 SASEGT. The CDR3, as DNA: TGTGCCAGCAGCCCGACAGGGAAGAACACCGGGGAGCTGTTTTTT. Translated, it gives CASSPTGKNTGELFF.

This chain connects TRBV12-3 or TRBV12-4 to TRBJ2-3; 9 nucleotides agree with TRBD2. With 7 bases clipped from V and 5 bases from J, the junction kept 7 bases outside the gene matches. The CDR3 is 14 amino acids. The CDR3 sequence is CASTRRGGQDTQYF. The CDR3 coding sequence is TGTGCCAGCACAAGGCGGGGGGGCCAAGATACGCAGTATTTT.

The chain recombines TRBV2 with TRBJ2-7; 9 bases map to TRBD2. This CDR3 is built from 15 residues. J was trimmed by 12 bases and V by 6 bases; bases with no gene match: 18. Germline values: CDR1 SNHLY, CDR2 FYNNEI. This chain's CDR3 is CASSAGGPVTGRVYF. CDR3 in DNA: TGTGCCAGCAGCGCGGGGGGGCCTGTGACAGGGAGGGTGTACTTC.

The chain joins TRBV7-2 to TRBJ2-1; no firm D call. The CDR3 length is 15 residues. The ends were cut back, 3 bases at V and 4 bases at J, with 13 bases in the middle. The germline V gene encodes CDR1 SGHTA and CDR2 FQGNSA. Here the CDR3 reads CASSLSRSPYNEQFF. CDR3 nucleotide sequence: TGTGCCAGCAGCTTGAGCCGATCCCCGTACAATGAGCAGTTCTTC.

The chain links TRBV4-2 to TRBJ2-2, with TRBD2 matching 7 bases. V shed 1 base, J shed 6 bases, and the junction held 5 bases outside the gene matches. The CDR3 spans 15 residues. Germline CDR1 is LGHNA and CDR2 is YNFKEQ. CDR3 nucleotide sequence: TGTGCCAGCAGCCAAGTCGGGGGGTGGGCCGGGGAGCTGTTTTTT. It yields the protein CASSQVGGWAGELFF.

A few counts support this clonotype. This chain joins TRBV5-1 and TRBJ2-5, with a tentative D call TRBD1 (6 bases). Germline V CDR1 and CDR2: SGHRS, YFSETQ. The CDR3 loop spans 15 amino acids. Trimming removed 3 bases from V and 3 bases from J, with 15 bases in between. The chain's CDR3 is CASSSAGTNEETQYF. The CDR3, as DNA: TGCGCCAGCAGCTCTGCCGGGACAAACGAAGAGACCCAGTACTTC.

This clonotype was picked up many times. The rearrangement uses TRBV12-3 or TRBV12-4 and TRBJ1-1, with 8 bases that match TRBD1. This CDR3 contains 12 residues. Trimming at V came to 6 bases and at J to 8 bases, leaving 5 bases not matched to a gene. The CDR3 nucleotides are TGTGCCAGCAGACTCGACAGGGGCGAAGCTTTCTTT. Encoded protein: CASRLDRGEAFF.

The rearrangement joins TRBV14 to TRBJ2-7, with TRBD2 as a possible D gene (6 bases). Trimming removed 3 bases from V and 3 bases from J, with 12 bases in between. Germline V gene data show CDR1 as SGHDN and CDR2 as FVKESK. This CDR3 is built from 14 residues. The CDR3 nucleotides read TGTGCCAGCAGCCACCGGGACTTTCTCTACGAGCAGTACTTC. This sequence encodes CASSHRDFLYEQYF.

This clonotype was detected a few times. The DNA is omitted, as the CDR3 cannot be located on it reliably, and the CDR3 follows TCRdb's listing. This sequence joins TRBV10-3 and TRBJ1-1; no DNA check was done on the table's D call, TRBD1. Including both end residues, the CDR3 is 16 amino acids long. The germline V gene has CDR1 ENHRY and CDR2 SYGVKD. Here the CDR3 reads CAISFGQGAKQTEVFF.

The chain couples TRBV4-3 to TRBJ2-3; no firm D call. The ends were cut back, 1 base at V and 2 bases at J, with 7 bases in the middle. The CDR3 totals 14 residues. Germline V lookup: CDR1 LGHNA, CDR2 YSLEER. The CDR3 DNA follows: TGCGCCAGCAGCCAAGGGGCGGCCACAGATACGCAGTATTTT. This translates into CASSQGAATDTQYF.

The chain carries TRBV6-5 and TRBJ2-2; 7 nucleotides line up with TRBD1. The V and J ends lost 2 bases and 4 bases, in that order; junction bases with no gene match: 13. The length of the CDR3 is 18 residues. Germline V lookup: CDR1 MNHEY, CDR2 SVGAGI. CDR3: CASSYTRTLQGVTGELFF. The CDR3 DNA reads TGTGCCAGCAGTTACACTCGGACACTTCAGGGGGTCACCGGGGAGCTGTTTTTT.

There are many counts of this clonotype. The V gene is TRBV12-3 or TRBV12-4, the J gene TRBJ2-7; 7 bases match TRBD2. This CDR3 has 15 amino acids. The trim removed 5 bases at V and 3 bases at J, leaving 10 bases unmatched. The CDR3 sequence is CASSLQAGEGYEQYF. CDR3 coding DNA: TGTGCCAGCAGTCTTCAGGCGGGAGAAGGCTACGAGCAGTACTTC.

The chain couples TRBV18 to TRBJ1-3, with D hard to call. The CDR3 has 15 residues. Per the germline V gene, CDR1 is KGHSH and CDR2 is LQKENI. V shed 6 bases and J shed 1 base, with 13 bases lying between them. The CDR3, as DNA: TGTGCCAGCTCTCCCACACAGCGATCTGGAAACACCATATATTTT. Protein: CASSPTQRSGNTIYF.

Only a few counts were recorded for this clonotype. The chain employs TRBV10-3 and TRBJ2-3, with 7 bases aligning to TRBD2. V was pared by 2 bases and J by 4 bases, with 3 bases of the junction left unmatched. Germline values: CDR1 ENHRY, CDR2 SYGVKD. The CDR3 has 14 residues. Written as DNA, the CDR3 is TGTGCCATCAGTGAGACCGCGGGAGCAGATACGCAGTATTTT. Encoded protein: CAISETAGADTQYF.

The chain carries TRBV3-1 and TRBJ2-5, with D perhaps TRBD2 (6 bases). The germline gives CDR1 LGHDT, CDR2 YNNKEL (reference sequence). V lost 4 bases, J lost 1 base, and 16 bases lay in between. This CDR3 region has 16 residues. CDR3 in DNA: TGTGCCAGCAGCCTTGGACTACTAGCCGCCCAAGAGACCCAGTACTTC. Encoded protein: CASSLGLLAAQETQYF.

The CDR3 region is CASRKEGTNTGELFF. CDR3 coding DNA: TGTGCCAGCAGAAAAGAGGGGACAAACACCGGGGAGCTGTTTTTT. This rearrangement joins TRBV4-2 to TRBJ2-2; possible D gene TRBD1, 6 bases. Germline V gene data show CDR1 as LGHNA and CDR2 as YNFKEQ. V lost 6 bases, J lost 2 bases, and 13 bases lay in between. This CDR3 is built from 15 residues.

This chain uses TRBV7-8 with TRBJ2-7; D possibly uses TRBD1 or TRBD2 (5 bases each). Germline V CDR1 and CDR2: SGHVS, FQNEAQ. Trimming took off 0 bases at V and 7 bases at J, with 13 bases between the two ends. The CDR3 contains 14 residues. The CDR3 nucleotides are TGTGCCAGCAGCTTAGCGGGACCAGCAAGTGAGCAGTACTTC. The encoded protein is CASSLAGPASEQYF.

The chain employs TRBV2 and TRBJ2-1; 9 bases fit TRBD2. The CDR3 loop spans 17 amino acids. V was pared by 1 base and J by 3 bases, with 7 bases of the junction left unmatched. CDR1 and CDR2 (germline): SNHLY, FYNNEI. CDR3 region: CASSEEGTSIFYNEQFF. The CDR3 bases are TGTGCCAGCAGTGAAGAGGGGACTAGCATCTTCTACAATGAGCAGTTCTTC.

This clonotype appeared a few times. The chain employs TRBV20-1 and TRBJ1-2; D gene uncertain. CDR3 length: 16 amino acids. V gave up 3 bases and J gave up 4 bases, with 21 bases separating them. The germline V gene encodes CDR1 DFQATT and CDR2 SNEGSKA (reference sequence). This CDR3 is CSASEDSPGWVYGYTF. The CDR3 coding sequence is TGCAGTGCTAGTGAGGACTCCCCTGGATGGGTCTATGGCTACACCTTC.

The rearrangement uses TRBV19 and TRBJ2-7; D possibly uses TRBD1 or TRBD2 (5 bases each). Germline V lookup: CDR1 LNHDA, CDR2 SQIVND (reference sequence). The CDR3 contains 15 residues. Trimming left V 7 bases short and J 0 bases short, with 16 bases between. In nucleotides, the CDR3 is TGTGCCAGTATTGGGACCGGACGGGACTCCTACGAGCAGTACTTC. As protein: CASIGTGRDSYEQYF.

Many counts were recorded for this clonotype. V usage is TRBV4-2 and J usage is TRBJ2-7; D gene ambiguous. CDR1 and CDR2 (germline): LGHNA, YNFKEQ. V was trimmed by 2 bases and J by 4 bases, leaving 24 bases between them. The CDR3 runs 18 residues. Here the CDR3 reads CASSQNLPVNEGLYEQYF. The CDR3 DNA reads TGTGCCAGCAGCCAAAATCTCCCGGTTAACGAAGGGCTTTACGAGCAGTACTTC.

This clonotype was detected a few times. The chain employs TRBV12-3 or TRBV12-4 and TRBJ2-1, with D hard to call. The CDR3 sequence is 12 residues long. Trimming removed 3 bases at V and 10 bases at J, with 10 bases between. CDR3 protein: CASSFRPTEQFF. The CDR3, as DNA: TGTGCCAGCAGTTTTCGCCCCACCGAGCAGTTCTTC.